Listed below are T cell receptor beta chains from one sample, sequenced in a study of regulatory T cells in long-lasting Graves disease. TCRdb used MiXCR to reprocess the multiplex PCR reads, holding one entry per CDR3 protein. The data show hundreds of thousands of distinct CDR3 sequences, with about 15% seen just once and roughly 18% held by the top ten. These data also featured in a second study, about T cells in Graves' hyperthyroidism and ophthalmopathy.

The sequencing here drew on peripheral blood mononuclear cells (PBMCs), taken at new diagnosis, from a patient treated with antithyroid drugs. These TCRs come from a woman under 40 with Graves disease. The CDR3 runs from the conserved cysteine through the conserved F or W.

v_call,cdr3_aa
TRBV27,CASSLGGEQETQYF
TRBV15,CATSSQTGPRRNEQFF
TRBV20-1,CSARGSTGTGNGQYF
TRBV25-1,CASSESRDSYEQYF
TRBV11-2,CASSLMSEQYF
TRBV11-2,CASSYSPITIAFF
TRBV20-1,CSARGQGRQTNEKLFF
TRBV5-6,CASRGQDTGELFF
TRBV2,CASSSHSGGGGLSDTQYF
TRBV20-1,CSARDPVLREGDTQYF
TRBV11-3,CASSLAGAGDTKYF
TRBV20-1,CSAPDRGSRSYEQYF
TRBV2,CASRRDENIQYF
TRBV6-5,CASSYPNMRQDYGYTF
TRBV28,CASGATHYEQYF
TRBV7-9,CASSVPRDAGGADTQYF
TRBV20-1,CSLPRDDIWGAFF
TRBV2,CASSGFPNQPQHF
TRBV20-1,CSARDVGGALYGYTF
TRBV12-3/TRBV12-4,CASSLGVGLHF
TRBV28,CASSLAEMSSYEQYF
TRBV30,CAWNRDRDTGELFF
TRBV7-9,CASSLGGGAGTEAFF
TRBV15,CAIGQGESNQPQHF
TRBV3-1,CASSQESWREATYEQYF
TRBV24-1,CATSDAGDPEAFF
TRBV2,CASRPMGLSEETQYF
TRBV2,CASSVPGQGRWNEQFF
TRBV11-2,CASSFRTSTEAFF
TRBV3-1,CASSQGPATEAFF
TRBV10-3,CAISRDSSYTEAFF
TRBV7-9,CASSLSQGALWSSSEKLFF
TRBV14,CASSQGIGGRALTYNEQFF
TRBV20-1,CSAGAGGSNQPQHF
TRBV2,CASSEALRGDYEQYF